Described below is a single TCR beta chain sequence and its context. What it recognizes is unknown. Primers included in the PCR were 60 Vbeta and 13 Jbeta primers. The protocol was immunoSEQ multiplex PCR, while the TCRdb copy is restricted to in-frame clones and leaves out a portion. The data hold 150,000 to 200,000 clones, with around 74% observed a single time. This CDR3 comprises 16 residues. Trimming removed 5 bases at V and 1 base at J, with 17 bases between. Germline V CDR1 and CDR2: SSHAT, FNYEAQ (reference sequence). These data come from a study of cytomegalovirus exposure and HLA in healthy donors. Study-level points and caveats: In a later analysis, a missense DCLRE1C variant was linked to TCR beta V- and J-gene trimming. The productive fraction for most TCR beta V segments was about 87% or about 30% in an earlier analysis.

Healthy bone marrow donors made up the donor group. The donors, nominally healthy at sampling, likely had unrecorded immune exposures. The specimen was PBMCs. This chain connects TRBV7-7 to TRBJ2-5; weak D call: TRBD1 (5 bases). This receptor was identified in a female donor in good health and CMV-seronegative. The CDR3 region has the DNA TGTGCCAGCAGCGTCGGAGTAGGGGCCATCCAAGAGACCCAGTACTTC. It yields the protein CASSVGVGAIQETQYF. The variable domain in full, with the rest retrieved from reference TRBV7-7 and TRBJ2-5, is GAGVSQSPRYKVTKRGQDVTLRCDPISSHATLYWYQQALGQGPEFLTYFNYEAQPDKSGLPSDRFSAERPEGSISTLTIQRTEQRDSAMYRCASSVGVGAIQETQYFGPGTRLLVL.